One and the same sample provided the 5 T cell receptor beta chains below, sequenced in a study of blood T cells in healthy people across ages. Sample-barcoded 5' priming and a J-beta primer mix drove a second PCR of roughly 6 to 12 cycles. TCRdb independently ran MiXCR on the 5' RACE reads; one entry per CDR3 protein. The sample has about 620,000 distinct CDR3 sequences, about 21% seen once. Sequenced sample: blood. These receptor sequences come from a man between 65 and 85 years old in good health.

Details on this clonotype: The conserved closing phenylalanine or tryptophan is absent in this CDR3, likely reflecting a read error. This rearrangement joins TRBV12-3 or TRBV12-4 to TRBJ2-5; weak D call: TRBD1 (5 bases). Trimming stripped 3 bases from V and 2 bases from J, with 10 bases between. The CDR3 has 14 residues. CDR3 bases: TGTGCCAGCAGTTTCGGCAGGGCGCAAGAGACCCAGTACCTC. It yields the protein CASSFGRAQETQYL.

This clonotype was counted a few times. The chain has TRBV20-1 and TRBJ2-1; 7 bases map to TRBD2. J lost 0 bases, V lost 3 bases, and 5 bases had no gene match. Germline V gene data show CDR1 as DFQATT and CDR2 as SNEGSKA (reference sequence). The CDR3 totals 15 residues. As DNA, the CDR3 is TGCAGTGCTAGCCCTCCTAGCGGCTCCTACAATGAGCAGTTCTTC. It yields the protein CSASPPSGSYNEQFF.

This clonotype was observed a single time. This chain joins TRBV3-1 and TRBJ2-7, with a tentative D call TRBD2 (6 bases). CDR1 and CDR2 from the germline V gene are LGHDT and YNNKEL (reference sequence). CDR3 length equals 15 residues. Trimming shortened V by 5 bases and J by 2 bases, and 16 bases separated the two germline ends. This CDR3 is CASSSAGTQTYEQYF. The CDR3, as DNA: TGTGCCAGCAGCTCCGCCGGGACTCAGACCTACGAGCAGTACTTC.

V and J are TRBV5-1 and TRBJ2-3, with 7 bases lining up with TRBD2. The CDR3 contains 14 residues. CDR1 and CDR2 from the germline V gene are SGHRS and YFSETQ. V lost 7 bases to trimming and J lost 5 bases; unmatched junction nucleotides: 10. DNA of the CDR3: TGCGCCAGCTGGACGGGAGGAAAGGGAGATACGCAGTATTTT. This sequence encodes CASWTGGKGDTQYF.

The sample holds a few counts of this clonotype. V usage is TRBV6-2 or TRBV6-3 and J usage is TRBJ1-2; weak D call: TRBD1 (5 bases). The CDR3 covers 11 residues. The germline V gene encodes CDR1 MNHEY and CDR2 SVGEGT. Trimming pared 2 bases from V and 10 bases from J, leaving 8 bases between. The CDR3 here is CASSYAQAYTF. The CDR3, as DNA: TGTGCCAGCAGTTACGCACAGGCCTACACCTTC.